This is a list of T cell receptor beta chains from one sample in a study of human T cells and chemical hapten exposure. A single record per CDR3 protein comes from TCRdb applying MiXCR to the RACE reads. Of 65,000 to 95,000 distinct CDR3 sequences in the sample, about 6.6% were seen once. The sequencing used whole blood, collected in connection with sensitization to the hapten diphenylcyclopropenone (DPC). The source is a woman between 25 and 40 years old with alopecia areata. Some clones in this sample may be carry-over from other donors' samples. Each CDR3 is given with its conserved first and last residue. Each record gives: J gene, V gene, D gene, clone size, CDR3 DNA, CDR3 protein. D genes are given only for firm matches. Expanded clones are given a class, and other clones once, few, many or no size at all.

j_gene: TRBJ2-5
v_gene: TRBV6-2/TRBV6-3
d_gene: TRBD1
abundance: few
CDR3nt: TGTGCCAGCAGTTACGACAGGGTGAGAGAGACCCAGTACTTC
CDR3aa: CASSYDRVRETQYF

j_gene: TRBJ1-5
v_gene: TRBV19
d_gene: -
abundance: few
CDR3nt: TGTGCCAGTAGCCCACAGGGACATCAGCCCCAGCATTTT
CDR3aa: CASSPQGHQPQHF

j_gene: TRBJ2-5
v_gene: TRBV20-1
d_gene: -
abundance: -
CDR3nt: TGCAGTGCTAGGTTTGGCCCCCCGGTAAAAGAGACCCAGTACTTC
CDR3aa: CSARFGPPVKETQYF

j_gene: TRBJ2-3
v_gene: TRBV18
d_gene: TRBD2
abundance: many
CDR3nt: TGTGCCAGCTCACCACCGACGGGACTAGCGGGGGGAGATACGCAGTATTTT
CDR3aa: CASSPPTGLAGGDTQYF

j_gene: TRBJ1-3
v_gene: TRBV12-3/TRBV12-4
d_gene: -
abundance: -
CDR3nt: TGTGCCAGCAGCGATCCGATCTCTGGAAACACCATATATTTT
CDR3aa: CASSDPISGNTIYF

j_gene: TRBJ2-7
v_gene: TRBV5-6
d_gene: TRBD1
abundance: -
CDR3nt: TGTGCCAGCAGCCCCGGGACAGGGAGGAGGGAGCAGTACTTC
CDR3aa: CASSPGTGRREQYF

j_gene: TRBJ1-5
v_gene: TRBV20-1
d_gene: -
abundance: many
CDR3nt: TGCAGCGCACACACCGGGGGAAATCAGCCCCAGCATTTT
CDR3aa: CSAHTGGNQPQHF

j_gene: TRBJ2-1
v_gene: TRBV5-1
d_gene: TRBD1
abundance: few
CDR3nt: TGCGCCAGCAGCGCGGGGACAGGGGCTTACAATGAGCAGTTCTTC
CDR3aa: CASSAGTGAYNEQFF

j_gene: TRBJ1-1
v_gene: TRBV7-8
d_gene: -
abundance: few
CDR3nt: TGTGCCAGCAGCTTAGGATTGGACACTGAAGCTTTCTTT
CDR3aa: CASSLGLDTEAFF

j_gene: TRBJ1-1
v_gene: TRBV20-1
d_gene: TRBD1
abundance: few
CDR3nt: TGCAGTGCTCGAACCCGGGACAGATCCCACCCCACTGAAGCTTTCTTT
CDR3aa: CSARTRDRSHPTEAFF

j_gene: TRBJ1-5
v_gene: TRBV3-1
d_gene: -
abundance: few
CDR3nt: TGTGCCAGCAGCCTAGGCTTTACAGGGCAGACTAATCAGCCCCAGCATTTT
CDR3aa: CASSLGFTGQTNQPQHF

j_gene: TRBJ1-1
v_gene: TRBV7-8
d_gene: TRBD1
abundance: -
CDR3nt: TGTGCCAGCAGCTTATGGACAGGGATGAACACTGAAGCTTTCTTT
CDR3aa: CASSLWTGMNTEAFF

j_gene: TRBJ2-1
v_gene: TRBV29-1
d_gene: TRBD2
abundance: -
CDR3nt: TGCAGCGGCACCGGGACTAGCGGGGGGCCCTCCAACTACAATGAGCAGTTCTTC
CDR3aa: CSGTGTSGGPSNYNEQFF

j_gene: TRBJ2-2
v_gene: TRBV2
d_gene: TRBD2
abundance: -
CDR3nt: TGTGCCAGCAGTGAAGCGCGCGCGACTAGCGGGGAATACATCGGGGAGCTGTTTTTT
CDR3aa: CASSEARATSGEYIGELFF

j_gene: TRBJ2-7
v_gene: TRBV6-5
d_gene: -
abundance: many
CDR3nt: TGTGCCAGCAGAGGACAGTCCCTCGGGGCCTACGAGCAGTACTTC
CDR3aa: CASRGQSLGAYEQYF

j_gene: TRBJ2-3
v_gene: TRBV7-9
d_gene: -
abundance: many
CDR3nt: TGTGCCAGCAGCTCTACCGACCTACTAGCCACAGATACGCAGTATTTT
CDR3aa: CASSSTDLLATDTQYF

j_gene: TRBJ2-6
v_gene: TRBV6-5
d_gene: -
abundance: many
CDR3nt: TGTGCCAGCAGTTACAGGGGGGGAGGTGGGGCCAACGTCCTGACTTTC
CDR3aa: CASSYRGGGGANVLTF

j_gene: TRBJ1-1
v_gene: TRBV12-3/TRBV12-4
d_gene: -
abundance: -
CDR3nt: TGTGCCAGCAGTCGGACTCCCGGGGGCACTGAAGCTTTCTTT
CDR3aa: CASSRTPGGTEAFF

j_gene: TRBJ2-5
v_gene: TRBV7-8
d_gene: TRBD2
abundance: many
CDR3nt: TGTGCCAGCAGCTTGCAAGGACTAGCGGTACTAGAGACCCAGTACTTC
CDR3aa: CASSLQGLAVLETQYF

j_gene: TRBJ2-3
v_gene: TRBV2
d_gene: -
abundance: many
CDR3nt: TGTGCCAGCAGTCTTGGGGCAGGGCCGGCCGATACGCAGTATTTT
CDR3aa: CASSLGAGPADTQYF

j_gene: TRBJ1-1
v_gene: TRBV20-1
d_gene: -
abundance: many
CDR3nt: TGCAGTGCTAACAGCGAAATGAACACTGAAGCTTTCTTT
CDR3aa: CSANSEMNTEAFF

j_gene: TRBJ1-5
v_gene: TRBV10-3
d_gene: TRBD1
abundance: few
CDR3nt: TGTGCCATCAGTGACAGGGGGGATCAGCCCCAGCATTTT
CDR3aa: CAISDRGDQPQHF

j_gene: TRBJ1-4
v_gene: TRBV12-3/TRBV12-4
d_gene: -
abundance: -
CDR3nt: TGTGCCAGCAGTTTAGAGGGGCGACATTCTCAACTGTTTTTT
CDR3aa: CASSLEGRHSQLFF

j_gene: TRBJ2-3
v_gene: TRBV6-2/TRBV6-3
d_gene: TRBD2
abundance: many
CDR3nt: TGTGCCAGCAGTTTCCGTTTGGAGTTGACTAGCGGGGGAGCTAGCACAGATACGCAGTATTTT
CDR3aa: CASSFRLELTSGGASTDTQYF

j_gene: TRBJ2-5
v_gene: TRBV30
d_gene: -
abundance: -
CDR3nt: TGTGCCTGGGCACAAGAGACCCAGTACTTC
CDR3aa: CAWAQETQYF

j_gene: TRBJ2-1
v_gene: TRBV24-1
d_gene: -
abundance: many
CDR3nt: TGTGCCACCAGTACGGGGAATGAGCAGTTCTTC
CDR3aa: CATSTGNEQFF

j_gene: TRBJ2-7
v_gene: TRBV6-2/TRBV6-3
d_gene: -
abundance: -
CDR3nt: TGTGCCACCACCCCTAGGGCCCGATCGGGACAATACGAGCAGTACTTC
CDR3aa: CATTPRARSGQYEQYF

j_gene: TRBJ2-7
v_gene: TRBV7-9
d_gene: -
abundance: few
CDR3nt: TGTGCCAGCAGCTTAGCCACCGGGGGACACTACGAGCAGTACTTC
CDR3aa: CASSLATGGHYEQYF

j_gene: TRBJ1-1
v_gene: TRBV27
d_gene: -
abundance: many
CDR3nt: TGTGCCAGCAGTTTACTCCCTCTGAACACTGAAGCTTTCTTT
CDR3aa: CASSLLPLNTEAFF

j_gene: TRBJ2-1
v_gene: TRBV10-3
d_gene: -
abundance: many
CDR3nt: TGTGCCATCAGTGGTTTATCCGCCTACAATGAGCAGTTCTTC
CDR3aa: CAISGLSAYNEQFF

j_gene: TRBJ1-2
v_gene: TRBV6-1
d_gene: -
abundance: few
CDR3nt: TGTGCCAGCGTTAGAGGGGGAGTCTATGGCTACACCTTC
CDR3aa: CASVRGGVYGYTF

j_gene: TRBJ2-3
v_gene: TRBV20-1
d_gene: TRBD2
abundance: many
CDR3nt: TGCAGTGCTAGTCTAGCGGGGTTCACAGATACGCAGTATTTT
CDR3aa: CSASLAGFTDTQYF

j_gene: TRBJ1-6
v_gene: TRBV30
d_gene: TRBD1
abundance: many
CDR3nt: TGTGCCGGAGCCGTACAACAGGGGAATTCACCCCTCCACTTT
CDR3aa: CAGAVQQGNSPLHF

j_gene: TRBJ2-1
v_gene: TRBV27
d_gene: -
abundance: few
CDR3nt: TGTGCCAGCAGTTTCCTACGGACAGAAGGCTACAATGAGCAGTTCTTC
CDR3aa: CASSFLRTEGYNEQFF

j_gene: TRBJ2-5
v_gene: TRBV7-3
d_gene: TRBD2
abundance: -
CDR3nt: TGTGCCAGCAGCTTCGGGACTAGCGGGGGGGCCGGGGTAGAGACCCAGTACTTC
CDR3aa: CASSFGTSGGAGVETQYF

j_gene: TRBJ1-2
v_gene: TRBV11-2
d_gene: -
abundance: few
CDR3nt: TGTGCCAGCAGCGAACACATTGCTAACTATGGCTACACCTTC
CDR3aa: CASSEHIANYGYTF

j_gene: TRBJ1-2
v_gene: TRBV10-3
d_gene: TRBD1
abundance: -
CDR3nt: TGTGCCATCAGTGAGATTACAGGGGATGGCTACACCTTC
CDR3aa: CAISEITGDGYTF

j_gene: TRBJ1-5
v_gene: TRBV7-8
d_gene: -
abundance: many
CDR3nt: TGTGCCAGCAGCTTTATGGGGGAGGGTCAGCCCCAGCATTTT
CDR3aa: CASSFMGEGQPQHF